This entry lists 11 T cell receptor beta chains sequenced from one sample in a study of control samples from healthy donors and cancer patients. The data were produced by immunoSEQ multiplex PCR, yet TCRdb's version contains in-frame clones alone and is incomplete. This table has 95,000 to 150,000 clones, about 92% appearing once. Material for sequencing was PBMCs. These receptors were taken from an elderly man with head and neck cancer.

V and J are TRBV6-6 and TRBJ2-1; D may be TRBD2 (7 bases). The CDR3 length is 14 residues. V was pared by 2 bases and J by 8 bases, with 13 bases between. Germline assignment: CDR1 MNHNY and CDR2 SVGAGI (reference sequence). The CDR3 region has the DNA TGTGCCAGCAGTTACGTGGGGGGGCCCGATGAGCAGTTCTTC. Amino acids: CASSYVGGPDEQFF.

The genes are TRBV12-5 and TRBJ2-7; a possible D gene is TRBD2 (5 bases). The CDR3 runs 15 residues. Trimming removed 4 bases from V and 6 bases from J, with 19 bases in between. CDR1 LGHNT and CDR2 FRNRAP come from the germline V gene. The CDR3 DNA is TGTGCTAGTGGTTCGATCCTCGCGGGTTCGGCCGAGCAGTACTTC. It codes for CASGSILAGSAEQYF.

The chain recombines TRBV6-1 with TRBJ1-5; the match to TRBD1 covers 8 bases. In germline, CDR1 is MNHNS, CDR2 SASEGT. The V segment lost 5 bases and the J segment 4 bases; nucleotides outside the gene matches: 4. This CDR3 is 14 amino acids long. In DNA, the CDR3 is TGTGCCAGCAGTCGGACAGGGAGGAATCAGCCCCAGCATTTT. It is translated as CASSRTGRNQPQHF.

This clone was counted a few times. The V and J genes are TRBV7-9 and TRBJ2-7, with D possibly being TRBD1 or TRBD2 (5 bases each). V was shortened by 2 bases and J by 4 bases, with 15 bases between the two germline ends. The germline V gene encodes CDR1 SEHNR and CDR2 FQNEAQ (reference sequence). CDR3 size: 15 residues. This CDR3 reads CASSLKLGDEYEQYF. CDR3 DNA: TGTGCCAGCAGCTTAAAACTGGGGGATGAGTACGAGCAGTACTTC.

The chain couples TRBV28 to TRBJ1-1; no definite D call. V was pared by 4 bases and J by 0 bases, with 12 bases between. The germline gives CDR1 MDHEN, CDR2 SYDVKM. The CDR3 is 15 residues long. The CDR3 region has the DNA TGTGCCAGCAGTTCCCTCGGTTTCATGAACACTGAAGCTTTCTTT. Translating gives CASSSLGFMNTEAFF.

The chain links TRBV7-2 to TRBJ2-3; 8 bases map to TRBD1. The CDR3 covers 15 residues. Germline V gives CDR1 SGHTA, CDR2 FQGNSA. The V gene end was trimmed by 3 bases and the J gene end by 2 bases; junction bases not matched to a gene: 4. The CDR3 DNA sequence: TGTGCCAGCAGCTTTACAGGGGGGTACACAGATACGCAGTATTTT. It yields the protein CASSFTGGYTDTQYF.

The genes are TRBV7-9 and TRBJ2-6; TRBD2 matches at 13 bases. Trimming cost V 5 bases and J 7 bases; bases outside gene matches: 5. The CDR3 is 16 residues long. In germline, CDR1 is SEHNR, CDR2 FQNEAQ (reference sequence). The CDR3 protein is CASSPLAGGPANVLTF. CDR3 coding DNA: TGTGCCAGCAGCCCACTAGCGGGAGGGCCTGCCAACGTCCTGACTTTC.

The gene calls are TRBV6-5 and TRBJ1-2; D gene uncertain. CDR3 length equals 15 residues. Trimming cost V 2 bases and J 0 bases, with 10 bases left between them. In germline, CDR1 is MNHEY, CDR2 SVGAGI. CDR3 nucleotides: TGTGCCAGCAGTTACGACCCGTTAGCTAACTATGGCTACACCTTC. Translated: CASSYDPLANYGYTF.

Comment on this clone: One end of the junction does not line up with germline, which may come from a read error. The rearrangement links TRBV30 to TRBJ2-7; D gene ambiguous. Germline CDR1 reads GTSNPN; CDR2 reads SVGIG (reference sequence). The CDR3 has 15 amino acids. The CDR3 bases are TGTGCCTGGAGTTTCGGACGCCGAATCTCCTACGGGCAGTACTTC. It encodes CAWSFGRRISYGQYF.

The genes are TRBV25-1 and TRBJ1-6; possibly TRBD1 for D (5 bases). Trimming stripped 4 bases from V and 14 bases from J, with 12 bases between. Germline CDR1 reads MGHDK; CDR2 reads SYGVNS. This CDR3 region has 12 residues. CDR3 in amino acids: CASSASTGSLHF. CDR3 bases: TGTGCCAGCAGTGCGAGTACAGGTTCCCTCCACTTT.

This sequence joins TRBV3-1 (or the pseudogene TRBV3-2) and TRBJ2-7; 9 positions match TRBD2. Per germline, CDR1 LGHDT and CDR2 YNNKEL (reference sequence). Trimming at V came to 0 bases and at J to 9 bases, leaving 9 bases not matched to a gene. This CDR3 comprises 15 residues. The CDR3 DNA reads TGTGCCAGCAGCCAAGAAGGGCGGGGGGGCTTGGGGCAGTACTTC. Translating gives CASSQEGRGGLGQYF.